The T cell receptor (beta chain) described here comes from a study of blood T cell repertoires in COVID-19. The wider study: Sources were T cells, B-cell-depleted T cells, or PBMCs; the material itself was cDNA or gDNA.

In the source study's methods: Reference gene primer amplification gave nucleated cell count estimates. Produced via immunoSEQ multiplex PCR; TCRdb's table is partial and in-frame only. V, J and clone size are taken as reported in that table, and D and trimming were inferred from the DNA itself. Among more than 300,000 clones listed, 80% to 90% were seen once. The length of the CDR3 is 13 residues. Germline CDR1 and CDR2: SQVTM and ANQGSEA. V shed 3 bases, J shed 6 bases, and the junction held 6 bases outside the gene matches. Those enrolled, adults aged about 18 to 89 years, came from roughly 22 US areas. Assignments of participants to cohorts depended upon their own reported clinical history.

Source material: PBMCs or T cells enriched from blood (not recorded which). The source is a middle-aged man in a cohort exposed to, infected with or recovered from COVID-19 (not recorded which). The chain employs TRBV29-1 and TRBJ2-7; TRBD2 aligns across 9 bases. The CDR3: CSVEGTSRGEQYF. The CDR3 coding sequence is TGCAGCGTTGAGGGGACTAGCCGTGGCGAGCAGTACTTC.